This T cell receptor (beta chain) stems from a study of Graves' ophthalmopathy and Graves' hyperthyroidism. Study results and limitations: Blood contained most expanded thyroid clonotypes exceeding 0.001 frequency.

Researchers took RNA transcripts and amplified TCR beta CDR3 regions from them. Investigators did first-round RT-PCR with HTBI primers, then second-round multiplex PCR. TCRdb reanalysed the multiplex PCR reads using MiXCR and keeps one entry per CDR3 protein. Of hundreds of thousands of distinct CDR3 sequences listed, around 21% are singletons. This clonotype was picked up many times. Its matching antigen is unknown. The CDR3 is 19 residues long. Unmatched junction bases numbered 16, after V lost 5 bases and J lost 3 bases. Germline CDR1 is PRHDT and CDR2 is FYEKMQ (reference sequence). Sequencing input: peripheral blood. The V call is TRBV13, the J call TRBJ2-7; 13 nucleotides align to TRBD2. The receptor was isolated from a woman in her late teens or twenties with stable Graves' hyperthyroidism. The CDR3 DNA follows: TGTGCCAGCAGCCTAAATATCGGACTAGCGGGAGAGCTACACTACGAGCAGTACTTC. Protein: CASSLNIGLAGELHYEQYF.